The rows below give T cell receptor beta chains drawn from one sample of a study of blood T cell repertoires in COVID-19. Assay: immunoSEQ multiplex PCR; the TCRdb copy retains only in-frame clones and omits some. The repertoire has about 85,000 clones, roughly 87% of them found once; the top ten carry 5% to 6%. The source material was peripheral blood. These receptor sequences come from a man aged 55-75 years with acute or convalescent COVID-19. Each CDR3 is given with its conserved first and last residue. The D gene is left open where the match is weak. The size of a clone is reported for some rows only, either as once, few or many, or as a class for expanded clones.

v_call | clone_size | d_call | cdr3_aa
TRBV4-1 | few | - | CASSQDLGLNTEAFF
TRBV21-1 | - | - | CASRASGGVITDTQYF
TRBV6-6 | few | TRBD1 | CASSYRTGATGELFF
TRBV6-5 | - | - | CASSSSGGAYNEQFF
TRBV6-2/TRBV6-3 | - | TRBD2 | CASSYSSGGVYEQFF
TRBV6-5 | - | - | CASSYGSGLNTEAFF
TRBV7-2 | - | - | CASSLGSRGFYGYTF
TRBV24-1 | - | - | CATSSGQGGYNEQFF
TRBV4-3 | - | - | CASSQDGRLKETQYF
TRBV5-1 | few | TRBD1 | CASSLGQGGETQYF
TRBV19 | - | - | CASSIESGFKQPQHF
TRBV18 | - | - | CASSPRGGNSNEQFF
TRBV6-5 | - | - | CASSYGARGGNQPQHF
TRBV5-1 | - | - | CASTEVSYNEQFF
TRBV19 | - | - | CASSIGAATTDTQYF
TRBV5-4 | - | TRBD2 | CASSLNSGGFHEQFF
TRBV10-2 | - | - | CASSEARHSNQPQHF
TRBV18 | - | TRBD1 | CASSPAGTGSVTEAFF
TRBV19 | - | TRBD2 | CASSIAAGSSYEQYF
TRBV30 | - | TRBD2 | CASPGTRGEQYF
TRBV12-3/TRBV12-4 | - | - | CASSLTANTEAFF
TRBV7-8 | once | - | CASSLALATGELFF
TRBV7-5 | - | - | CARSLESTGPSSYEQYF
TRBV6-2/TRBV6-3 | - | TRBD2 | CASSPGIAGTTGTQYF
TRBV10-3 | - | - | CATRREGASYNEQFF
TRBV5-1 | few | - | CASRGAQGWGTEAFF
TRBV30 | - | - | CAWSIPRGNQPQHF
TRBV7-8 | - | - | CASSTDPQGSYNSPLHF
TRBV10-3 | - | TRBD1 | CAIRTGGSSGANVLTF
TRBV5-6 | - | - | CASSFPGQNTEAFF
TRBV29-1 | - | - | CSVGPGQGKHGYTF
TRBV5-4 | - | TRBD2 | CASSLAGGLEIYF
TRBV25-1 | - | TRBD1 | CASSGTGEGYGYTF
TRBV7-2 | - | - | CASSLAGSGSQDGYTF
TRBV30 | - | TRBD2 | CAWSVMGLNEQFF
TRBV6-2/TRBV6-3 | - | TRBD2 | CASSYPSGGTYNEQFF
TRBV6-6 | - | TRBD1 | CASSPADRGLTF
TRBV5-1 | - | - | CASSLDRYEQFF
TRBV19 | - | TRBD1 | CASTGQVTDTQYF
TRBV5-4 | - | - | CASSLAKQGSRTRF
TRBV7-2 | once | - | CASSLASGGELFF
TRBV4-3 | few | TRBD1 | CASSQEGTASYEQYF
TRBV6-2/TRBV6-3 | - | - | CASSTLTGNTEAFF
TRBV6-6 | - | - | CASRITGLYEQYF
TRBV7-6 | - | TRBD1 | CASSNPGTGEEDTQYF
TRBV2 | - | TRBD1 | CASSPLKGAGKAFF
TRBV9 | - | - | CASSVVAGEGYTF
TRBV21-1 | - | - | CASSKVNRVIYGYTF
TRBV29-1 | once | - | CSGAWTYEQYF
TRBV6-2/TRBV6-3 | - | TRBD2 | CASSYPLADPAHNEQFF
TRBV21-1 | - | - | CASSPLHPGGRYEQYF
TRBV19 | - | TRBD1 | CASTPLRGQSLYGYTF
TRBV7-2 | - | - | CASSPLDRYEQYF
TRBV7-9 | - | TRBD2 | CASSPRSGGAYYEQYF
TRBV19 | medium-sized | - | CASSIGTRETQYF
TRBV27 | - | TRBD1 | CASSLSAGGGYTF
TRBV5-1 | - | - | CASSMTPSEGEQFF
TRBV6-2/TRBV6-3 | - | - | CASSYTRTDPVGSNQPQHF
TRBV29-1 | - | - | CSAQGIGDEQFF